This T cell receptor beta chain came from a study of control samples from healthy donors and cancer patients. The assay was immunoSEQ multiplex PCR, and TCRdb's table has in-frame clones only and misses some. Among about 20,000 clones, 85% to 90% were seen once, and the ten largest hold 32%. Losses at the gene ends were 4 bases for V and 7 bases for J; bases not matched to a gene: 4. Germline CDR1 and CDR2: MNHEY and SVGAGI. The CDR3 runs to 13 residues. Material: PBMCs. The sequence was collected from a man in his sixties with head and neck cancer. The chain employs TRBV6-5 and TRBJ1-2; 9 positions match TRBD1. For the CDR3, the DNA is TGTGCCAGCAGTTCTACAGGGGGCTCTGGCTACACCTTC. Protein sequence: CASSSTGGSGYTF.